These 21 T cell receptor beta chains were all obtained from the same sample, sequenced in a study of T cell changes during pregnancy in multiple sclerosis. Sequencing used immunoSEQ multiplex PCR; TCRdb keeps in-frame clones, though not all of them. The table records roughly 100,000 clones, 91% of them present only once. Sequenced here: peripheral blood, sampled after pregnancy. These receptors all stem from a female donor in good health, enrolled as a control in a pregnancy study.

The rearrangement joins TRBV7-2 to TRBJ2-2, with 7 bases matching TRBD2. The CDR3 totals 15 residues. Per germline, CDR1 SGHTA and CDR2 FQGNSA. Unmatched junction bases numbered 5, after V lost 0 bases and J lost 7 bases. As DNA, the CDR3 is TGTGCCAGCAGCTTAGCGGGGGGGATGGGCGGGGAGCTGTTTTTT. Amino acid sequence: CASSLAGGMGGELFF.

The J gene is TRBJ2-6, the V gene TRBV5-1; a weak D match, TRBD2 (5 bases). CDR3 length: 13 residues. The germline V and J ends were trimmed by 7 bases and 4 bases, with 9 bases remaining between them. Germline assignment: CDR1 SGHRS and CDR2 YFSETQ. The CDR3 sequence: CASATGGANVLTF. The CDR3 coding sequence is TGCGCCAGCGCGACGGGGGGGGCCAACGTCCTGACTTTC.

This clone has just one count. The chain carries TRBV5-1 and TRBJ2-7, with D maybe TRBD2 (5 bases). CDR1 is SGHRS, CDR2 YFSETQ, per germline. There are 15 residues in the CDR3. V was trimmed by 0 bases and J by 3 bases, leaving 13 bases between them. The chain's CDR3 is CASSLVGERNYEQYF. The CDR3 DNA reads TGCGCCAGCAGCTTGGTTGGGGAGAGGAACTACGAGCAGTACTTC.

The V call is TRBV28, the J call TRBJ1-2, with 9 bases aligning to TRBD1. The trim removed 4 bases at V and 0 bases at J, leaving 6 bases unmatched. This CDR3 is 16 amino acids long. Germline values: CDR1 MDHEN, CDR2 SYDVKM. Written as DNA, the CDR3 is TGTGCCAGCAGTTCTACAGGGGGCGCCTCTAACTATGGCTACACCTTC. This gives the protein CASSSTGGASNYGYTF.

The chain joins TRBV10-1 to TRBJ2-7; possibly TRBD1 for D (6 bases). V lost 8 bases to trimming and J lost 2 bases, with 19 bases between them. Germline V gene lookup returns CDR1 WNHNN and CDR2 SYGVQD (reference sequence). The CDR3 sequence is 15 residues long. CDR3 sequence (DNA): TGCGCCAGCCCTAGTGGACAGCCAACAACCTACGAGCAGTACTTC. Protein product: CASPSGQPTTYEQYF.

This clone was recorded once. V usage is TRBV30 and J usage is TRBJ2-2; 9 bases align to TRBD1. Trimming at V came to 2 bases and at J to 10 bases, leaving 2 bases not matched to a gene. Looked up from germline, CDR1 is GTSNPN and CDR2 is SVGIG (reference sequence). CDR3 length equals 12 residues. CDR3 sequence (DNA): TGTGCCTGGAGTACAGGGGGCGCGGAGCTGTTTTTT. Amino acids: CAWSTGGAELFF.

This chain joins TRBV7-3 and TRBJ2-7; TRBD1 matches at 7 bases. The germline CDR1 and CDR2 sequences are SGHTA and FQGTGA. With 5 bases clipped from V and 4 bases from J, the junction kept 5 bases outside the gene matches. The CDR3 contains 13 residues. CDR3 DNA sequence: TGTGCCAGCAGCCCAGGGGGTCGGTACGAGCAGTACTTC. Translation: CASSPGGRYEQYF.

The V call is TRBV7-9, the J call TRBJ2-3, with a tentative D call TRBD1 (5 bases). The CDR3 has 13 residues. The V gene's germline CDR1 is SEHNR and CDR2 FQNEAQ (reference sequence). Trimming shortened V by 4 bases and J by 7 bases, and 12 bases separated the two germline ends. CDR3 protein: CASSSDIRYTQYF. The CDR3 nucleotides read TGTGCCAGCAGCTCGGACATACGCTATACGCAGTATTTT.

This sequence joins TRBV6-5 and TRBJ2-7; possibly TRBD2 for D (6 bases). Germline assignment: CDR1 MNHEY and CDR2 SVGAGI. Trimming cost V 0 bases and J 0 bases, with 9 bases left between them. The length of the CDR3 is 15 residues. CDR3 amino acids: CASSYSAGYSYEQYF. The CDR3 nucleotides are TGTGCCAGCAGTTACTCCGCGGGGTACTCCTACGAGCAGTACTTC.

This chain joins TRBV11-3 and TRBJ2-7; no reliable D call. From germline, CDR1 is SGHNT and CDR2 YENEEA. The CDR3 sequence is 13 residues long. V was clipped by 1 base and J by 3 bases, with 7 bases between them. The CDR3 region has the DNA TGTGCCAGCAGCTTAGGGCAGGACTACGAGCAGTACTTC. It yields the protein CASSLGQDYEQYF. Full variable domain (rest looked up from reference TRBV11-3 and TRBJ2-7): EAGVVQSPRYKIIEKKQPVAFWCNPISGHNTLYWYLQNLGQGPELLIRYENEEAVDDSQLPKDRFSAERLKGVDSTLKIQPAELGDSAVYLCASSLGQDYEQYFGPGTRLTVT.

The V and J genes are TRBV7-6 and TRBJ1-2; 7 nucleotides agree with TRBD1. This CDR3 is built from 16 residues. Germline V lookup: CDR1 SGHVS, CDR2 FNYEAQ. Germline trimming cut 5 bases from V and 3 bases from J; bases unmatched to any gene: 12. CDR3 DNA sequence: TGTGCCAGCAGCCCATCCACCGGGACAGTCTACTATGGCTACACCTTC. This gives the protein CASSPSTGTVYYGYTF.

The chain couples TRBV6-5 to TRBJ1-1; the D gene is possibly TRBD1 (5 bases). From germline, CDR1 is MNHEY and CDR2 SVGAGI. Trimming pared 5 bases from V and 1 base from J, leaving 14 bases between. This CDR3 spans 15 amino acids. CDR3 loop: CASSRLMGGNTEAFF. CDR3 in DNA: TGTGCCAGCAGTCGCCTGATGGGGGGGAACACTGAAGCTTTCTTT.

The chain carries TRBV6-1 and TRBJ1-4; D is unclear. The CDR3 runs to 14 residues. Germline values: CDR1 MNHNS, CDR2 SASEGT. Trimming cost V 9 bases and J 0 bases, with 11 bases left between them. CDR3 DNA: TGTGCCAGATCCGAAGGAGCAACTAATGAAAAACTGTTTTTT. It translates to CARSEGATNEKLFF.

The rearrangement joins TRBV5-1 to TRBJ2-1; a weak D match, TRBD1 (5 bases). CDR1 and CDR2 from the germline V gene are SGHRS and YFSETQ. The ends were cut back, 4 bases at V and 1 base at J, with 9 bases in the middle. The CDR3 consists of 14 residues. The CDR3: CASSLQVSYNEQFF. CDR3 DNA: TGCGCCAGCAGCCTACAGGTTTCCTACAATGAGCAGTTCTTC.

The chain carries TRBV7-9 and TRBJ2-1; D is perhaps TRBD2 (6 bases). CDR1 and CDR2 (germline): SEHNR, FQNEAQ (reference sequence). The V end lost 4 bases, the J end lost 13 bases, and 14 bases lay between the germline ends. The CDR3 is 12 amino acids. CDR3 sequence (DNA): TGTGCCAGCAGCTCTCAAGGGACTTACCAGTTCTTC. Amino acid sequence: CASSSQGTYQFF.

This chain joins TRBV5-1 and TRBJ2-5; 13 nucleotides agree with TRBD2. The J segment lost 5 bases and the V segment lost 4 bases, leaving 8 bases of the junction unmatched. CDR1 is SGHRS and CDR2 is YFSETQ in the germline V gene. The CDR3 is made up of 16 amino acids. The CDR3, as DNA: TGCGCCAGCAGCCCGAGGACTAGCGGGGGAGTGGAGACCCAGTACTTC. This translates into CASSPRTSGGVETQYF.

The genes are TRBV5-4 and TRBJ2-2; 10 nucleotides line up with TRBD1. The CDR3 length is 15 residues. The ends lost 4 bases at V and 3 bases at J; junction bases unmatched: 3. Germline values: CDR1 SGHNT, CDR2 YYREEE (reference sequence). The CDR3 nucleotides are TGTGCCAGCAGCATGGGACAGGGGTACACCGGGGAGCTGTTTTTT. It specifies CASSMGQGYTGELFF. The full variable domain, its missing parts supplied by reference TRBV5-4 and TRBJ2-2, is ETGVTQSPTHLIKTRGQQVTLRCSSQSGHNTVSWYQQALGQGPQFIFQYYREEENGRGNFPPRFSGLQFPNYSSELNVNALELDDSALYLCASSMGQGYTGELFFGEGSRLTVL.

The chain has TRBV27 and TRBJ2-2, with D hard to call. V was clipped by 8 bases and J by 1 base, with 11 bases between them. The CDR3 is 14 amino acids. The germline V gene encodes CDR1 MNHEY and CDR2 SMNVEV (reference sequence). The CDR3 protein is CASVSRGNTGELFF. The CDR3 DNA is TGTGCCAGCGTATCTAGAGGGAACACCGGGGAGCTGTTTTTT.

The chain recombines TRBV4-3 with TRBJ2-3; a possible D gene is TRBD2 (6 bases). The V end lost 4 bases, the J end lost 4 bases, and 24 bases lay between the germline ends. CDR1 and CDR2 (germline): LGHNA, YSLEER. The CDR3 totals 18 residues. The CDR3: CASSRGPGERDWADTQYF. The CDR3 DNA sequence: TGCGCCAGCAGCCGGGGTCCGGGGGAACGAGATTGGGCAGATACGCAGTATTTT.

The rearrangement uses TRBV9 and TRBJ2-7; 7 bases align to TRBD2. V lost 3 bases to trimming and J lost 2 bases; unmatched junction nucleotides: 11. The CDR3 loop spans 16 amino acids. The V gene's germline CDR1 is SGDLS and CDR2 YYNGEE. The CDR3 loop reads CASSAAGSGATYEQYF. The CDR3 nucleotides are TGTGCCAGCAGCGCTGCTGGGAGCGGGGCAACCTACGAGCAGTACTTC.

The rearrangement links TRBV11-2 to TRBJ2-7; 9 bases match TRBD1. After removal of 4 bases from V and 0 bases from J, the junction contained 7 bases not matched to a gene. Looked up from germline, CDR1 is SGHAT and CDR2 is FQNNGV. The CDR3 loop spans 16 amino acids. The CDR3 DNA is TGTGCCAGCAGCTCCACGGACAGGGGTAGCTCCTACGAGCAGTACTTC. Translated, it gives CASSSTDRGSSYEQYF. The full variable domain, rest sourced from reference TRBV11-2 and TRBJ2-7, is EAGVAQSPRYKIIEKRQSVAFWCNPISGHATLYWYQQILGQGPKLLIQFQNNGVVDDSQLPKDRFSAERLKGVDSTLKIQPAKLEDSAVYLCASSSTDRGSSYEQYFGPGTRLTVT.